This TCR beta chain was recorded in a study of vaccination effects on CD4 cells after COVID-19 (dated by TCRdb to between 2021 and 2023). Regarding the study in general: To identify antigen-specific CD4+ T cell clonotypes by their expansion, the ViraFEST assay first stimulated PBMC with viral peptide pools and then applied TCR sequencing. Altogether, some 10 COVID-19 convalescent patients and a few SARS-CoV-2-naive healthy vaccine recipients made up the full study. The study compared SARS-CoV-2 spike-specific CD4+ TCR repertoires before and after mRNA vaccination in COVID-19 convalescent patients and infection-naive vaccine recipients. Approximately 2 million PBMC per well were cultured in IMDM with about 5% human AB serum, 10 IU/ml IL-2 and gentamicin, plus 10 ug/ml peptides. Cultures from other donors in the study were sequenced with the Oncomine TCR Beta short-read assay on an Illumina iSeq 100. Post-vaccine samples across the study were collected a median of 72 days after the second dose, with a range of 14 to 241. Study-wide findings and limitations: The study was limited by a small number of convalescent patients, and early post-infection timepoints were lacking. At late post-vaccination timepoints, both infection-induced and vaccine-induced clones showed marked clonal contraction, consistent with waning T cell responses. In healthy vaccine recipients, vaccine-induced clones were almost all SARS-CoV-2 mono-reactive, with only 1 of 255 being cross-reactive with common cold coronaviruses.

After around 11 days of culture, CD4+ T cells were isolated with the EasySep CD4+ T cell isolation kit. Participants received two doses of either the BNT162b2 or the mRNA-1273 mRNA SARS-CoV-2 vaccine. None of the healthy vaccine recipients had a prior SARS-CoV-2 infection, which was confirmed by nucleocapsid antibody tests that came back negative both before and after vaccination. On days 3 and 7, half of the culture medium was replaced with fresh IL-2-containing medium. Each peptide stimulation condition was cultured in triplicate wells unless otherwise noted. Using Ficoll-Paque Plus gradient centrifugation, PBMC were separated from whole blood and then either used fresh or cryopreserved at -140C. Genomic DNA was extracted from cultured CD4+ T cells with the QIAamp micro DNA kit. To note about this clone: Its antigen is not yet known. Per-base quality was not reported, and no clone a single base away is much larger than it.

Libraries were built with the immunoSEQ multiplex PCR assay. DNA from the CD4+ T cells that had been cultured and isolated underwent TCR beta CDR3 sequencing. As for how the authors treated the data: Non-productive TCR sequences were removed, reads were trimmed to the CDR3 region, and CDR3s of at least 7 amino acids were retained. Antigen-specific clonotypes were identified using the MANAFEST web app by comparison of expansion in peptide wells against reference cultures. For clones to be considered positive, expansion at FDR<0.05 versus reference and all other wells, an odds ratio above 5, and a frequency above 0.1% in two replicate wells were required. Clonotypes significantly expanded in SARS-CoV-2 spike wells and in at least one common cold coronavirus spike condition were defined as cross-reactive. CDR3 similarity was assessed by Levenshtein distance with the stringdist R package, and unrooted trees were built with ape in R 3.6.1. TCRdb took over this immuneACCESS table, retaining in-frame rearrangements with V and J assigned. Such tables are incomplete; in checked studies, under half of the missing clones stem from an unresolved V gene, and the remainder is unexplained. V, J and clone size reflect that table, while D and trimming were determined from the DNA. This sample holds 50,000 to 80,000 clones; over 75% were observed only once. The top ten constitute 2% to 3% of the sample.

This receptor was obtained from a human donor who received a COVID-19 vaccine. The sample in question was CD4+ T cells from PBMCs cultured without peptide, obtained after COVID-19 vaccination.

The CDR3 protein is CASSLISGSYNEQFF. The DNA reads as follows: TGTGCCAGCAGCTTAATTTCCGGATCCTACAATGAGCAGTTCTTC. In this chain, TRBV11-2 is recombined with TRBJ2-1; the D gene is unclear. From the germline V gene, CDR1 is SGHAT and CDR2 is FQNNGV. The CDR3 goes from the cysteine to the phenylalanine over 15 residues. Just the 45-base CDR3 DNA is kept, in frame starting at base 1. Cut back by 2 bases and 1 base, the V and J ends lie 9 bases apart.